This T cell receptor beta chain was sequenced in a study of T-cell reconstitution after alpha-beta-depleted transplantation in children. Notes on the study in general: Diversity and T-cell counts at one year after transplant derived mostly from new T cells. Reports say that about two months after transplant, the alpha-beta T cells came out of several hundred graft clones that had expanded.

In regard to this clonotype: Its target is not known.

The V end was cut by 3 bases, the J end by 9 bases, with 12 bases between. This CDR3 is built from 13 residues. In germline, CDR1 is SGHRS, CDR2 YFSETQ. The authors prepared the TCRbeta library with unique molecular identifiers. One entry per CDR3 protein, called by TCRdb with MiXCR from the PCR reads. The table has 700,000 or so distinct CDR3 sequences, 13% seen once; the top ten hold about 0.77%. The starting material was PBMCs, obtained before TCRalphabeta/CD19-depleted stem cell transplant. The TCR comes from a girl aged 2-10 years with congenital amegakaryocytic thrombocytopenia, due to receive a stem cell transplant. V and J are TRBV5-1 and TRBJ2-2, with D tentatively TRBD1 (6 bases). The CDR3 spells CASSSYRDRELFF. The CDR3, as DNA: TGCGCCAGCAGCTCCTACAGGGACCGGGAGCTGTTTTTT.